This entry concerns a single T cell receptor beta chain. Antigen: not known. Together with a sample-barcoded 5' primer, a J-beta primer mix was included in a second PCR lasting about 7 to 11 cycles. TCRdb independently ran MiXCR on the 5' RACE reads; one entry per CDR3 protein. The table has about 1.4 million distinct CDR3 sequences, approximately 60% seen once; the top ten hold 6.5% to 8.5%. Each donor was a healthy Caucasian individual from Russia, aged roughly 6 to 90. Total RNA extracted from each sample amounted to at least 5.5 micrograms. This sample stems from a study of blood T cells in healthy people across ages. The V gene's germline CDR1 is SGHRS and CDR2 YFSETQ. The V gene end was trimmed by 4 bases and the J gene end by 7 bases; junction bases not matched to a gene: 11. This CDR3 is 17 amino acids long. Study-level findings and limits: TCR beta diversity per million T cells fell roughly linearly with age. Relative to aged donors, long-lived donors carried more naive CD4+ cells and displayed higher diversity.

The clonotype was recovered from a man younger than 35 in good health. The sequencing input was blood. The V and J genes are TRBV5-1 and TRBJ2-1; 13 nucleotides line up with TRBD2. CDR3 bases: TGCGCCAGCAGCCGTTCCGGGACTAGCGGGACAGGGAATGAGCAGTTCTTC. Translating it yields CASSRSGTSGTGNEQFF.